The following is a T cell receptor beta chain sequence with its context. Profiling relied on immunoSEQ multiplex PCR, and the TCRdb table lists in-frame clones only, not all of them. The sample carries approximately 140,000 clones, roughly 80% recorded once. The data are from a study of radiation and T cells in renal cell carcinoma. Time point indicated: baseline pretreatment blood. Treatment denoted: 15 Gy SBRT to primary tumor, nephrectomy 4 weeks later. Material: blood, obtained from a patient whose treatment included radiotherapy and nephrectomy. The TCR originated in a woman between 50 and 59 years old with renal cell carcinoma.

The CDR3 spells CASSPRQGGPATNEKLFF. CDR3 DNA sequence: TGTGCCAGCAGCCCAAGACAGGGAGGCCCAGCAACTAATGAAAAACTGTTTTTT. J is TRBJ1-4 and V is TRBV9; TRBD1 matches 7 bases. CDR3 length equals 18 residues. Germline trimming cut 4 bases from V and 0 bases from J; bases unmatched to any gene: 12. Germline loops: CDR1 SGDLS, CDR2 YYNGEE.